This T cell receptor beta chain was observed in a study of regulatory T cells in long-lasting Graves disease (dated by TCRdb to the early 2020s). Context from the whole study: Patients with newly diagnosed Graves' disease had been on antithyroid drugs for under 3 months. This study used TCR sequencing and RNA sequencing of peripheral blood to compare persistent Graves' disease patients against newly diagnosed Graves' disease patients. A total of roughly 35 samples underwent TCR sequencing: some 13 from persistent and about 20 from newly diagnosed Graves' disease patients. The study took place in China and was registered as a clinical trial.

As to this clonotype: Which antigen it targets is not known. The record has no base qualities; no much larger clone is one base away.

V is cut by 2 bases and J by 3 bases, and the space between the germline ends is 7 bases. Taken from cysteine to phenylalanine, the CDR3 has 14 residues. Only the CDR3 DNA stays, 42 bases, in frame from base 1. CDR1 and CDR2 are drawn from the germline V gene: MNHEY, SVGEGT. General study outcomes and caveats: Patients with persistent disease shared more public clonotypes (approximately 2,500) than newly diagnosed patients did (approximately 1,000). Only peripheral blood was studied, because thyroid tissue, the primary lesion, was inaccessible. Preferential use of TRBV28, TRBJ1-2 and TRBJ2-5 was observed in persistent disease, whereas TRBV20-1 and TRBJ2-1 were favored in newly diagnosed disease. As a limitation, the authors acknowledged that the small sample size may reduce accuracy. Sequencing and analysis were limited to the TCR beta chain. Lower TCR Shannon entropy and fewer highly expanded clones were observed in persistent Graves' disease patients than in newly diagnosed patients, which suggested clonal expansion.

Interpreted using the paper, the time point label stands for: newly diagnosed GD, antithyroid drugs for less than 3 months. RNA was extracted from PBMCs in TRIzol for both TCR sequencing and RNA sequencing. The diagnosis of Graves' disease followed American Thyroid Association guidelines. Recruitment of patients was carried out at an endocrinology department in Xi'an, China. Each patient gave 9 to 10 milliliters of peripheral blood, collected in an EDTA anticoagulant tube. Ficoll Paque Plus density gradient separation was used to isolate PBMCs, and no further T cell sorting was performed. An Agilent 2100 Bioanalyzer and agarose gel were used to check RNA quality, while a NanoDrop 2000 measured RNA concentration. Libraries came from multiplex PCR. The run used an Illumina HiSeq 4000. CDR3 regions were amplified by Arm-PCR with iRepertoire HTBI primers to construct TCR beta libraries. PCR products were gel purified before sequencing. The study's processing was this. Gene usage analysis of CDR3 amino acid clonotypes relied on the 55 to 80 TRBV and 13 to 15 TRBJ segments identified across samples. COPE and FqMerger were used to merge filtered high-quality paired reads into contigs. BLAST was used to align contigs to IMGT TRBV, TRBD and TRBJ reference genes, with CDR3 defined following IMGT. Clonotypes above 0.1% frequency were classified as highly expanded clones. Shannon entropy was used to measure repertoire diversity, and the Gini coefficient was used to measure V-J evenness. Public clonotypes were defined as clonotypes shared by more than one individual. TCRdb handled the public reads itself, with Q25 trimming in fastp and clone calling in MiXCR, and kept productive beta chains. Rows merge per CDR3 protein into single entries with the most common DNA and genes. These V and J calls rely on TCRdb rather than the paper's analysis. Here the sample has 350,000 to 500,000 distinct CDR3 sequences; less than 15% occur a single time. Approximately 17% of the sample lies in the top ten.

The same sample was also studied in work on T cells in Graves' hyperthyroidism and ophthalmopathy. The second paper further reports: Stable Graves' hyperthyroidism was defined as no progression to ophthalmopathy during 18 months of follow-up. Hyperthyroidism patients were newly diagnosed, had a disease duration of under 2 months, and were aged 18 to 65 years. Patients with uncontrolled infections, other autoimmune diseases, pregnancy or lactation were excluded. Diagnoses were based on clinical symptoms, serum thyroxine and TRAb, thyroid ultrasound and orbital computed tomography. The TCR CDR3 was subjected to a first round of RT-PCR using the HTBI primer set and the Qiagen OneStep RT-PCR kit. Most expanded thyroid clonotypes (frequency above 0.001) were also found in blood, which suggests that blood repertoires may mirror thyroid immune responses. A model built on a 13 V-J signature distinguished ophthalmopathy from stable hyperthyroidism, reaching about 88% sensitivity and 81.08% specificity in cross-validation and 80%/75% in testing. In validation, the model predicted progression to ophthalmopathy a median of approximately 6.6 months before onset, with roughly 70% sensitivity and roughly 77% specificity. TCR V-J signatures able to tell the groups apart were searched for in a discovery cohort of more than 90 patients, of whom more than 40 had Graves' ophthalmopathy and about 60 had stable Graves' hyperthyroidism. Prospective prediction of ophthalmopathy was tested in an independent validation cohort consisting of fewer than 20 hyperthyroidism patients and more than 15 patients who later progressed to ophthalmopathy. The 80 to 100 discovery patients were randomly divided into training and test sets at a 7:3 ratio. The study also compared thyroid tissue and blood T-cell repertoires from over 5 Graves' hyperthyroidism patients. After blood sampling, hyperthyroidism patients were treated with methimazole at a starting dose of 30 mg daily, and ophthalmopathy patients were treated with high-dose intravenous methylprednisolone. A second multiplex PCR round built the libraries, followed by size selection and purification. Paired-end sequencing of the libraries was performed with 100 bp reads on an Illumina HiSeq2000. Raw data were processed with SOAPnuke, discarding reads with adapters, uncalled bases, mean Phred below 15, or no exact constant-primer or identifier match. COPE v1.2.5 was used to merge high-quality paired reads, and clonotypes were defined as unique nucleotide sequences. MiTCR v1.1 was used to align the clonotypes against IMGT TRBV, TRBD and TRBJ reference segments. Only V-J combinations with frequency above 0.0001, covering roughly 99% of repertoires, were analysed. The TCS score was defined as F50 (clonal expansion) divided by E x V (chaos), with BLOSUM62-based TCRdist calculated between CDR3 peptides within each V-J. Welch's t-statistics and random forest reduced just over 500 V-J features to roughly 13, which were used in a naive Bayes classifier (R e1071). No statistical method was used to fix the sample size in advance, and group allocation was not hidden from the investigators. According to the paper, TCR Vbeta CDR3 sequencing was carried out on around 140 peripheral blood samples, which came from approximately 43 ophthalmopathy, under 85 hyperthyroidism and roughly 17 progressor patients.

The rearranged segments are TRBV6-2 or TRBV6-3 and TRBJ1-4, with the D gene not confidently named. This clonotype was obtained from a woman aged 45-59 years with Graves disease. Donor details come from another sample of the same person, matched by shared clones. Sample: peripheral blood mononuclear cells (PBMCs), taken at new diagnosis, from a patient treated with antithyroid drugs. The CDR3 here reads CASSYAGPNEKLFF. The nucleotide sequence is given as TGTGCCAGCAGTTACGCCGGGCCTAATGAAAAACTGTTTTTT.